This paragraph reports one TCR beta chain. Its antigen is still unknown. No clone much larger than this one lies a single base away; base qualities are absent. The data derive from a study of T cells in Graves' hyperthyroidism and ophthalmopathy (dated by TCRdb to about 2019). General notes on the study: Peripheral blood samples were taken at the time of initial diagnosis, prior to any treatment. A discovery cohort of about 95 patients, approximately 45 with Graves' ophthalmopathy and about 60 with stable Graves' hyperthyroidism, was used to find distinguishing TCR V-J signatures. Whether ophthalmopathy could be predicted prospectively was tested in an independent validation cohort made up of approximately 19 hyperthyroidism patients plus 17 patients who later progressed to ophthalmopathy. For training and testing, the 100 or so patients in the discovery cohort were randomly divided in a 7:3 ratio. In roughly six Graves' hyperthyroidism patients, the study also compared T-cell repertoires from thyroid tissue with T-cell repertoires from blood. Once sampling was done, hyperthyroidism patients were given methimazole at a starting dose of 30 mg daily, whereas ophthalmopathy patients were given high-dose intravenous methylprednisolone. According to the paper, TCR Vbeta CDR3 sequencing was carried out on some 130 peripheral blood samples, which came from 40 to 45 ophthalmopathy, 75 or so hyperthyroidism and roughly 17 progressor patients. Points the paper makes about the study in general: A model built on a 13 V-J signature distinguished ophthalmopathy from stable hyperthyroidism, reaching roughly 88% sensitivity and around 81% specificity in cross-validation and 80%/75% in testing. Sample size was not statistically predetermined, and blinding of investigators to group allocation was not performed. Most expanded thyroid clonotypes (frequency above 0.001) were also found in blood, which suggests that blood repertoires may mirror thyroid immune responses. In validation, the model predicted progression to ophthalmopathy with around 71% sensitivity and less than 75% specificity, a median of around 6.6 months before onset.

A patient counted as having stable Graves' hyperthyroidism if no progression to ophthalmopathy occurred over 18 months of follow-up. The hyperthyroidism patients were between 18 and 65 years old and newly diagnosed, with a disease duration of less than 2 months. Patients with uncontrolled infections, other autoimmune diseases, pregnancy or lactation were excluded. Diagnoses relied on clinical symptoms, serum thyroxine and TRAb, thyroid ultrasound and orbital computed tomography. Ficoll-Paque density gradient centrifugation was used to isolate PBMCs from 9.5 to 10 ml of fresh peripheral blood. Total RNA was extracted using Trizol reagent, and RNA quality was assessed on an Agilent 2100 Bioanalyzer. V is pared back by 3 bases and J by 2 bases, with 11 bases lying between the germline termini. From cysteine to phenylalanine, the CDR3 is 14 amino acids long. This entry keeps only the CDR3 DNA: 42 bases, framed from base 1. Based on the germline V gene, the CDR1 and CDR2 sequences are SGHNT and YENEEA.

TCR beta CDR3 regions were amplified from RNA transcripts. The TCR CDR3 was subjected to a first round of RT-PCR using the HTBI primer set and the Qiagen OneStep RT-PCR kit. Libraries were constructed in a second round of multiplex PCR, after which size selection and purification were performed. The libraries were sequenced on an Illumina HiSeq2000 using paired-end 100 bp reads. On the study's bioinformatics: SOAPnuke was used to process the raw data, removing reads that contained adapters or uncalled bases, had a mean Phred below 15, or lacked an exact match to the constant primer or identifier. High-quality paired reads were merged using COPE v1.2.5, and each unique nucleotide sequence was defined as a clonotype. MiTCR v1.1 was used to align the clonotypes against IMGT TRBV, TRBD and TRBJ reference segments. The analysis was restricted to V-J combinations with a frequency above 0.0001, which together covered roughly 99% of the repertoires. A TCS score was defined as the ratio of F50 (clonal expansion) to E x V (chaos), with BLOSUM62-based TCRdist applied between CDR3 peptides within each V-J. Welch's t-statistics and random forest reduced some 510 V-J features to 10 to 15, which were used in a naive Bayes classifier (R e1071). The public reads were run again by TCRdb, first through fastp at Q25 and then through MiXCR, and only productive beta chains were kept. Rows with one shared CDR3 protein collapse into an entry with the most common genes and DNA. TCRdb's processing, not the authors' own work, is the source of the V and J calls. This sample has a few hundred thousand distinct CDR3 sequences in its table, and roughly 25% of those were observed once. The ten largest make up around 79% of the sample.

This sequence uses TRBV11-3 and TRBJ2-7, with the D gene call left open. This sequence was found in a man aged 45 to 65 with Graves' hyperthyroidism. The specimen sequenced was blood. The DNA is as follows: TGTGCCAGCAGCTTCCCGACGCAGGCCTACGAGCAGTACTTC. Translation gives CASSFPTQAYEQYF.